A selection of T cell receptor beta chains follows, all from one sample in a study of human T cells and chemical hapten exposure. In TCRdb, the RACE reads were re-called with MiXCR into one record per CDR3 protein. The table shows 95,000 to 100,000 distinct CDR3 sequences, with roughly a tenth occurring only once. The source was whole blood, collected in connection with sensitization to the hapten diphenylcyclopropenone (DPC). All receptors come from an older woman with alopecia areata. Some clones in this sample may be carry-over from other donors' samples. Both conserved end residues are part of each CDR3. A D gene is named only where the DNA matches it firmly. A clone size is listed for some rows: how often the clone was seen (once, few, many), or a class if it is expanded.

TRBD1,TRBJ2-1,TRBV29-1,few,TGCAGCGTCCAAGACAGGGTCCCCCACAATGAGCAGTTCTTC,CSVQDRVPHNEQFF
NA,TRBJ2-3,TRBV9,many,TGTGCCAGCAGCGCACAGGGCCCGAGCACAGATACGCAGTATTTT,CASSAQGPSTDTQYF
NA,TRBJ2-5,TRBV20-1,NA,TGCAGTGCCAGGACGGTGGGGGAGACCCAGTACTTC,CSARTVGETQYF
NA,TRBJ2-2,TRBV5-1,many,TGCGCCAGCCGGGACCTCAACACCGGGGAGCTGTTTTTT,CASRDLNTGELFF
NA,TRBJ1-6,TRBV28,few,TGTGCCAGCAGTGATAATTCACCCCTCCACTTT,CASSDNSPLHF
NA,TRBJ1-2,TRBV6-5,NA,TGTGCCACCACCCTTCGGGGGGCGGGAGGCTACACCTTC,CATTLRGAGGYTF
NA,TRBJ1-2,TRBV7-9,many,TGTGCCAGCAGCCCTAGAGGGTTGTCCGGGATCTATGGCTACACCTTC,CASSPRGLSGIYGYTF
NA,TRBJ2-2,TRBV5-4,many,TGTGCCAGCAGAACTACTAAAACAGGCTCGAACACCGGGGAGCTGTTTTTT,CASRTTKTGSNTGELFF
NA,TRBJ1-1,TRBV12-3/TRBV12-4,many,TGTGCCAGCAGTTTAGTAGCCCGTGAAGCTTTCTTT,CASSLVAREAFF
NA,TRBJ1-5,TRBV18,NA,TGTGCCAGCTCACCACCGCAGGGGAATCAGCCCCAGCATTTT,CASSPPQGNQPQHF
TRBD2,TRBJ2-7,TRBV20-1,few,TGCAGTGCTAGAGTAGCGGGACGCTACGAGCAGTACTTC,CSARVAGRYEQYF
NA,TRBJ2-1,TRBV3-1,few,TGTGCCAGCAGCCAAGATTGGGTATCGACCTACAATGAGCAGTTCTTC,CASSQDWVSTYNEQFF
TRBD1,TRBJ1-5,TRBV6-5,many,TGTGCCAGCGGGGACAGGGATCAGCCCCAGCATTTT,CASGDRDQPQHF
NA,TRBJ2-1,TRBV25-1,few,TGTGCCAGCGGATCCCAGGGGGGTACCAATGAGCAGTTCTTC,CASGSQGGTNEQFF
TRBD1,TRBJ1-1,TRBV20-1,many,TGCAGTGCAACACGTCTCAGGGGGGGGATGAACACTGAAGCTTTCTTT,CSATRLRGGMNTEAFF
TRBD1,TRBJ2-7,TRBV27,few,TGTGCCAGCAGGCGGACAGGAGTCTACGAGCAGTACTTC,CASRRTGVYEQYF
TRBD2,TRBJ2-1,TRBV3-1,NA,TGTGCCAGCAGCCGGCGGGGGGGCCGGAGCTCCTACAATGAGCAGTTCTTC,CASSRRGGRSSYNEQFF
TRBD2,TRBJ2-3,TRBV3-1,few,TGTGCCAGCAGCCGGCACGGAGCGGGGGGGCCCACAGATACGCAGTATTTT,CASSRHGAGGPTDTQYF
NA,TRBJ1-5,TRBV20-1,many,TGCAGTGCGATAGGGGCTAGTCATCAGCCCCAGCATTTT,CSAIGASHQPQHF
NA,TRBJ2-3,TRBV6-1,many,TGTGCCAGCAGTGATTCGGGGTGGAGGGCAGATACGCAGTATTTT,CASSDSGWRADTQYF
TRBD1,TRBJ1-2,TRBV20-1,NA,TGCAGTGCTAGAGATGTGACAGGGTTATATGGCTACACCTTC,CSARDVTGLYGYTF
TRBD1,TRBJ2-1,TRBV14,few,TGTGCCAGCAGCCAAGATTGGGACAGCGAGCAGTTCTTC,CASSQDWDSEQFF
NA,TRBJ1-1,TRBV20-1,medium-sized,TGCAGTGCTAGGGTGTCATATGCTACTGAAGCTTTCTTT,CSARVSYATEAFF
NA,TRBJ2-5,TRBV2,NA,TGTGCCAGCATGCCTGAGACAGGGAGGGCCCAGTACTTC,CASMPETGRAQYF
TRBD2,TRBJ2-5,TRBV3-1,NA,TGTGCCAGCAGCCCGGGACTAGCGGGGGCCAACTCACAAGAGACCCAGTACTTC,CASSPGLAGANSQETQYF
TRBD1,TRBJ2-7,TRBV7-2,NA,TGTGCCAGCAGCATTCACAGGGGTTCGTACGAGCAGTACTTC,CASSIHRGSYEQYF
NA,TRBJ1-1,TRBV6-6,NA,TGTGCCAGCAGTACTTCACCGACTGAAGCTTTCTTT,CASSTSPTEAFF
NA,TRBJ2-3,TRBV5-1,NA,TGCGCCAGCAGCCCCGGAGAGCTTGGAGATACGCAGTATTTT,CASSPGELGDTQYF